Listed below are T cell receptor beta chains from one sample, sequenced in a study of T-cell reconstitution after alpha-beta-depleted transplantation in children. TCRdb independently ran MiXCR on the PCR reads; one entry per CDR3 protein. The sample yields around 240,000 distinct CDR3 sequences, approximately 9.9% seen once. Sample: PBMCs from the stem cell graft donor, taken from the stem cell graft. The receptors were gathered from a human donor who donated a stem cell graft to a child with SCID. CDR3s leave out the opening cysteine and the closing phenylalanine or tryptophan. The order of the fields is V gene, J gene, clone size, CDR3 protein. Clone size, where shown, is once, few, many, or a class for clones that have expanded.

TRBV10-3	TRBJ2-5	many	AISESETQY
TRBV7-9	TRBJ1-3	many	ASSPRGADTIY
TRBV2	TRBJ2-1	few	ASSEALGGHEQF
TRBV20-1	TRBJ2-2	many	SASILRSTGELF
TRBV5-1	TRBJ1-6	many	ASSDRGVTLH
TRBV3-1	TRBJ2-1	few	ASSRDNEQF
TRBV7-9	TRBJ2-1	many	ASSFDLFGAGAGEQF
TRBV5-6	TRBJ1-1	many	ASSWGDSNTEAF
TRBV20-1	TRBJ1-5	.	SASYSNQPQH
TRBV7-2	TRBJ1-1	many	ASSLDLVGGTEAF
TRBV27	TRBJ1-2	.	ASSWDRVGYT
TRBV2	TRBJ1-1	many	ASRDREGNTEAF
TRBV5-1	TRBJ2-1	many	ASSLPLGGATYNEQF
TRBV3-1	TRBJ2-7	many	ASSQALGTSYEQY
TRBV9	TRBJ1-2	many	ASSAVRVGYYGYT
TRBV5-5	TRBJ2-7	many	ASSIATGAAYEQY
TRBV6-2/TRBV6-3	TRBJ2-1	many	ASSRLGVSATMSSYNEQF
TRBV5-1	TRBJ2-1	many	ASSLAAGGGSYNEQF
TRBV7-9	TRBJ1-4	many	ASSSDGAFNEKLF
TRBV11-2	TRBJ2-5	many	ASSLAFSPGQETQY
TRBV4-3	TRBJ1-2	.	ASSQDAPPDNVHGYT
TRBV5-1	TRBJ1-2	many	ASSFGDRGLGYT
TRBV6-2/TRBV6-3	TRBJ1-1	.	ASTEWPDTEAF
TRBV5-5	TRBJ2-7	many	ASSPSLGPYEQY
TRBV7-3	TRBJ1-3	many	ASSITGTGSGNTIY
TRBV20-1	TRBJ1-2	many	SASVREGYT
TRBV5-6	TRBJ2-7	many	ASSLASGRWRSYEQY
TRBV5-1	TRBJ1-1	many	ASSLDRAPNTEAF
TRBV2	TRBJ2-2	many	ASRSGTVTGELF
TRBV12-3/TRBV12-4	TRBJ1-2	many	ASSLAGQGYGYT
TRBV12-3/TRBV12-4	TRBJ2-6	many	ASSGIRGANVLT
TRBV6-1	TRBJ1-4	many	ASSRTGTTNEKLF
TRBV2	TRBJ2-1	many	ASSVGETHEQF
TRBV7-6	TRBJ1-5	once	ASSPTTGQPQH
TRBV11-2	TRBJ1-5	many	ASSRGTNNQPQH